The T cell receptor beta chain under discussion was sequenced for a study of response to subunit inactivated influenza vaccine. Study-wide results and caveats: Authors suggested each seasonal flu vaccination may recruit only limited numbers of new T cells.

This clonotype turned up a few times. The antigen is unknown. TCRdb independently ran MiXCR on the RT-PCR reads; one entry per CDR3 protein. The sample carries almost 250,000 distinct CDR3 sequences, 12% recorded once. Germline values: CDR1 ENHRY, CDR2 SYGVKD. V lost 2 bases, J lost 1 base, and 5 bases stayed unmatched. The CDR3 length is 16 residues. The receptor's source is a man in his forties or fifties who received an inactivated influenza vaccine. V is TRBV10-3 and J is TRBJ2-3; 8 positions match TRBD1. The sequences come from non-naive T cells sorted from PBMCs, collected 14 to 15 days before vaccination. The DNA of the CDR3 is TGTGCCATCAGTGAGCCACAGGGGGTCGGCACAGATACGCAGTATTTT. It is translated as CAISEPQGVGTDTQYF.